The clone carrying this T cell receptor beta chain has at least ten counts. Its antigen is unknown. This record belongs to a study of T cell repertoires in cytomegalovirus infection. Study details: It can be stated that public TCR beta signatures indicated CMV infection as well as a matching HLA type.

This CDR3 region has 14 residues. J gave up 8 bases and V 6 bases, and 12 bases lay outside the gene matches. CDR1 is MNHNY, CDR2 SVGAGI, per germline (reference sequence). A single record per CDR3 protein comes from TCRdb applying MiXCR to the reads. Found here are fewer than 550,000 distinct CDR3 sequences, about 11% of them singletons; the top ten hold around 9.6%. Study-wide results and limits: HLA-C-restricted CMV-specific TCR beta clonotypes were dominant in the ex vivo response. The cumulative frequency of public TCR beta families distinguished individuals who carried CMV together with the relevant HLA.

The sample was PBMCs. The receptor was isolated from a human donor in good health (CMV status not recorded). Some clones in this sample may be carry-over from other donors' samples. This rearrangement joins TRBV6-6 to TRBJ1-2; 7 positions agree with TRBD1. DNA for the CDR3: TGTGCCAGCAGCCACCTCGACAGGGAAAGCGGCTACACCTTC. Amino acid sequence: CASSHLDRESGYTF.